These T cell receptor beta chains were read from a single sample in a study of T cells after yellow fever vaccination. TCRdb re-called the 5' RACE reads through MiXCR, storing one row per CDR3 protein. The table includes about 140,000 distinct CDR3 sequences, roughly 8.2% detected once. Sequences were derived from CD4+ T cells sorted from PBMCs, sampled 5 days after the yellow fever booster vaccination. Source of these receptors: a man aged 30 to 45 who received the YFV17D yellow fever vaccine. The CDR3 runs from the conserved cysteine through the conserved F or W. The order of the fields is V gene, CDR3 protein.

TRBV5-1,CASSLGELAIYNEQFF
TRBV7-9,CASSRNNSPLHF
TRBV7-2,CASSLLGPISSYNEQFF
TRBV9,CASSAQWGTNEKLFF
TRBV20-1,CSASPGTSGRAGTGELFF
TRBV18,CASSRDRSYNSPLHF
TRBV29-1,CSAGLTEQFF
TRBV20-1,CSAPKAGEETQYF
TRBV9,CASRPAAGASYNEQFF
TRBV3-1,CASSGLAGVEQFF
TRBV2,CAFCLLGRLAGPPGTQYF
TRBV28,CASSFRDSPRETQYF
TRBV20-1,CSARDGRRKETQYF
TRBV12-3/TRBV12-4,CASSKDNLREYF
TRBV20-1,CSARDGAKTGANSPLHF
TRBV5-1,CASSLEGTANQPQHF
TRBV20-1,CSASPWTSGREAQYF
TRBV12-3/TRBV12-4,CASLGGGHPYEQYF
TRBV12-3/TRBV12-4,CASSLGQGRSHGYTF
TRBV19,CASSASGLTYNEQFF